This section outlines one TCR beta chain sequence together with its context. What it binds is unknown. These data come from a study of T cell responses to AZD1222 COVID-19 vaccine. Study observations and caveats: Clonal diversity may have been underestimated in mostly white British donors.

Libraries were prepared by immunoSEQ multiplex PCR; TCRdb keeps only in-frame clonotypes and omits some of them. The sample consists of approximately 150,000 clones, 92% of them appearing once. Germline assignment: CDR1 LGHDT and CDR2 YNNKEL (reference sequence). The CDR3 has 13 amino acids. Trimming removed 0 bases from V and 9 bases from J, with 10 bases in between. The sample was peripheral blood, taken 28 days after the second AZD1222 dose. The sequence was collected from an adult who received the AZD1222 COVID-19 vaccine. The V and J genes are TRBV3-1 (or the pseudogene TRBV3-2) and TRBJ2-3, with a weak D call TRBD1 (5 bases). This CDR3 is CASSQEGVGTQYF. The CDR3 nucleotides read TGTGCCAGCAGCCAAGAAGGGGTGGGGACGCAGTATTTT.